Below, 13 T cell receptor beta chains from the same sample are listed, as sequenced in a study of metastatic and nonmetastatic thyroid tumors. Not a single patient had been given any form of treatment at any point before undergoing thyroid surgery. TCRdb redid the clone calls on the PCR reads using MiXCR. This sample has roughly 14,000 clones, with around 20% found just once. Sequenced sample: tumor tissue. These receptors all come from a female donor with papillary thyroid cancer or a benign thyroid nodule (not recorded which). Some clones in this sample may be carry-over from other donors' samples.

This clone was seen at least ten times. The V gene is TRBV5-6, the J gene TRBJ2-1, with D perhaps TRBD1 (5 bases). V was pared by 4 bases and J by 4 bases, with 12 bases between. This CDR3 comprises 14 residues. Per the germline V gene, CDR1 is SGHDT and CDR2 is YYEEEE. The CDR3 DNA is TGTGCCAGCAGCAGAACAGACAGATACAATGAGCAGTTCTTC. Its translation is CASSRTDRYNEQFF. The variable domain in full, with the rest retrieved from reference TRBV5-6 and TRBJ2-1, is DAGVTQSPTHLIKTRGQQVTLRCSPKSGHDTVSWYQQALGQGPQFIFQYYEEEERQRGNFPDRFSGHQFPNYSSELNVNALLLGDSALYLCASSRTDRYNEQFFGPGTRLTVL.

This clone is medium-sized (0.01 to 0.1%). The chain recombines TRBV11-1 with TRBJ2-2, with TRBD1 matching over 8 bases. V trimming: 2 bases; J trimming: 7 bases; junction bases outside the gene matches: 6. Germline values: CDR1 SGHAT, CDR2 FQDESV (reference sequence). The CDR3 has 15 residues. In DNA form, the CDR3 reads TGTGCCAGCAGCTTATGGTCAGGGGGCGGCGGGGAGCTGTTTTTT. It codes for CASSLWSGGGGELFF. Based on the CDR3 plus reference TRBV11-1 and TRBJ2-2, the full variable domain is EAEVAQSPRYKITEKSQAVAFWCDPISGHATLYWYRQILGQGPELLVQFQDESVVDDSQLPKDRFSAERLKGVDSTLKIQPAELGDSAMYLCASSLWSGGGGELFFGEGSRLTVL.

This clone was counted a few times. The chain links TRBV15 to TRBJ2-6; D is unresolved. Trimming left V 6 bases short and J 0 bases short, with 12 bases between. The germline gives CDR1 LNHNV, CDR2 YYDKDF (reference sequence). This CDR3 has 16 residues. The CDR3 DNA follows: TGTGCCACCAGGAACGAGACGTACTCTGGGGCCAACGTCCTGACTTTC. Translated, it gives CATRNETYSGANVLTF.

This clone appeared a few times. A much bigger clone sits one base away, suggesting this may be a read error. The rearrangement uses TRBV2 and TRBJ1-5; D call uncertain. The CDR3 length is 13 residues. The germline CDR1 and CDR2 sequences are SNHLY and FYNNEI. V shed 6 bases and J shed 4 bases, with 10 bases lying between them. The CDR3 spells CASRWGRNQPQHF. Written as DNA, the CDR3 is TGTGCCAGCAGGTGGGGAAGGAATCAGCCCCAGCATTTT.

This clone occurred many times. The chain couples TRBV11-3 to TRBJ1-1; D is uncertain. CDR3 size: 14 residues. The germline gives CDR1 SGHNT, CDR2 YENEEA. V was cut by 4 bases and J by 4 bases, with 13 bases left in between. The CDR3: CASSSLGYRTEAFF. The CDR3 nucleotides read TGTGCCAGCAGCTCTCTGGGATATCGCACTGAAGCTTTCTTT. The full variable domain, completed using reference TRBV11-3 and TRBJ1-1, is EAGVVQSPRYKIIEKKQPVAFWCNPISGHNTLYWYLQNLGQGPELLIRYENEEAVDDSQLPKDRFSAERLKGVDSTLKIQPAELGDSAVYLCASSSLGYRTEAFFGQGTRLTVV.

This clone has ten or more counts. This rearrangement joins TRBV29-1 to TRBJ2-7, with TRBD2 identical over 11 bases. V lost 2 bases to trimming and J lost 3 bases; unmatched junction nucleotides: 12. The CDR3 extends over 17 amino acids. Germline V gives CDR1 SQVTM, CDR2 ANQGSEA. In nucleotides, the CDR3 is TGCAGCGTTGAAACTCGATACGGGACTAGCGGCTTCTACGAGCAGTACTTC. This gives the protein CSVETRYGTSGFYEQYF.

This clone was counted ten times or more. The V gene is TRBV19, the J gene TRBJ1-2, with D hard to call. From germline, CDR1 is LNHDA and CDR2 SQIVND (reference sequence). The CDR3 has 13 amino acids. V lost 4 bases, J lost 2 bases, and 8 bases lay in between. CDR3 nucleotide sequence: TGTGCCAGTAGTACAGGCGTAAACTATGGCTACACCTTC. Protein product: CASSTGVNYGYTF.

In its sample, this clone was seen many times. This chain connects TRBV2 to TRBJ2-7; 13 nucleotides match TRBD2. CDR1 and CDR2 (germline): SNHLY, FYNNEI. The CDR3 loop spans 15 amino acids. J gave up 2 bases and V 6 bases, and 4 bases lay outside the gene matches. DNA for the CDR3: TGTGCCAGCAGACCCGGACTAGCGGGAGCCTACGAGCAGTACTTC. This translates into CASRPGLAGAYEQYF.

This clone was recorded a few times. The chain joins TRBV6-5 to TRBJ2-1; no definite D call. V was cut by 2 bases and J by 8 bases, with 10 bases left in between. The V gene's germline CDR1 is MNHEY and CDR2 SVGAGI. The CDR3 is 13 residues long. CDR3 coding DNA: TGTGCCAGCAGTTACGATTTTTGGGATGAGCAGTTCTTC. It codes for CASSYDFWDEQFF.

A note on this clone: One base away lies a much larger clone, so this may be a sequencing read error. V and J are TRBV7-9 and TRBJ2-4; D possibly corresponds to TRBD1 (6 bases). Germline V CDR1 and CDR2: SEHNR, FQNEAQ (reference sequence). The CDR3 has 13 residues. Trimming pared 8 bases from V and 9 bases from J, leaving 17 bases between. The CDR3 sequence is CASGPTGWVIQYF. The CDR3 nucleotides read TGTGCCAGCGGCCCCACAGGGTGGGTCATTCAGTACTTC.

By share of the sample, this clone is medium-sized (0.01 to 0.1%). This chain's CDR3 is CSAAQETQYF. The CDR3 coding sequence is TGCAGCGCTGCGCAGGAGACCCAGTACTTC. The chain combines TRBV29-1 with TRBJ2-5; D not resolved. This CDR3 contains 10 residues. The germline V gene has CDR1 SQVTM and CDR2 ANQGSEA. The V end was cut by 7 bases, the J end by 5 bases, with 8 bases between.

This clone is labeled medium-sized (0.01 to 0.1%). This chain joins TRBV6-4 and TRBJ2-3; 10 nucleotides align to TRBD1. Germline V gene sequence: CDR1 MRHNA, CDR2 SNTAGT. CDR3 length: 15 amino acids. V lost 2 bases and J lost 1; bases outside the gene matches: 0. This CDR3 reads CASSDGTGGTDTQYF. The CDR3 coding sequence is TGTGCCAGCAGTGACGGGACAGGGGGCACAGATACGCAGTATTTT.

This clone was detected many times. Other DNA sequences in this specimen translate into the identical CDR3. This rearrangement joins TRBV2 to TRBJ1-1, with TRBD1 matching 7 bases. There are 13 residues in the CDR3. V gave up 6 bases and J gave up 0 bases; unmatched junction bases: 1. Germline CDR1 and CDR2: SNHLY and FYNNEI. The CDR3 loop reads CASSRGMNTEAFF. The CDR3 bases are TGTGCCAGCAGCAGGGGGATGAACACTGAAGCTTTCTTT.